Shown below are 17 T cell receptor beta chains from a single sample sequenced in a study of identical twins (TCRdb year 2016). Receptors were amplified or captured by 5' RACE. Data came from an Illumina HiSeq 2000. The public reads were run again by TCRdb, first through fastp at Q25 and then through MiXCR, and only productive beta chains were kept. Each CDR3 protein gets just one entry, which takes the most common genes and DNA from the rows behind it. The sample yields about 890,000 distinct CDR3 sequences; 9% to 15% were counted once. Of the sample, around 1.6% is held by the ten largest clones. These sequences were also reported in another study, on yellow fever vaccine responses in identical twins.

The sequenced sample was PBMCs. All receptors derive from a woman aged 18-29 years in good health.

The gene calls are TRBV20-1 and TRBJ1-1; no firm D call. Trimming took off 5 bases at V and 2 bases at J, with 9 bases between the two ends. Germline CDR1 is DFQATT and CDR2 is SNEGSKA (reference sequence). The CDR3 spans 12 residues. The CDR3 region has the DNA TGCAGTGCTTTTGCCCGCAACACTGAAGCTTTCTTT. As protein: CSAFARNTEAFF.

This sequence joins TRBV28 and TRBJ2-1; 12 bases are shared with TRBD1. Germline trimming cut 2 bases from V and 3 bases from J; bases unmatched to any gene: 5. CDR3 length: 17 residues. Germline V gives CDR1 MDHEN, CDR2 SYDVKM. The CDR3 region has the DNA TGTGCCAGCAGTTTAATGGGACAGGGGGCACTCTACAATGAGCAGTTCTTC. This translates into CASSLMGQGALYNEQFF.

This clonotype was seen more than once but under ten times. The CDR3 coding sequence is TGTGCCATCAGTGCGGACGGGATTCCGAAACGGAACACTGAAGCTTTCTTT. It translates to CAISADGIPKRNTEAFF. The chain recombines TRBV10-3 with TRBJ1-1; D ambiguous. The length of the CDR3 is 17 residues. Germline V gene data show CDR1 as ENHRY and CDR2 as SYGVKD. V lost 4 bases, J lost 1 base, and 19 bases lay in between.

This clonotype appeared a few times. The J gene is TRBJ2-5, the V gene TRBV10-3, with D perhaps matching TRBD1 or TRBD2 (6 bases each). This CDR3 spans 15 amino acids. The germline V gene has CDR1 ENHRY and CDR2 SYGVKD. V was clipped by 3 bases and J by 5 bases, with 16 bases between them. CDR3 in DNA: TGTGCCATCAGTGAACCGGGGGCTAGTGGGGAGACCCAGTACTTC. Residues: CAISEPGASGETQYF.

This clonotype came up a few times. The chain joins TRBV5-1 to TRBJ2-3, with unresolved D. V lost 0 bases and J 2 bases, leaving 7 bases between the germline ends. The CDR3 has 14 residues. Germline V lookup: CDR1 SGHRS, CDR2 YFSETQ. The DNA of the CDR3 is TGCGCCAGCAGCTTGGAGTACTTCACAGATACGCAGTATTTT. Translated: CASSLEYFTDTQYF.

J is TRBJ2-1 and V is TRBV2, with a weak D call TRBD1 (6 bases). Germline CDR1 is SNHLY and CDR2 is FYNNEI. The CDR3 consists of 12 residues. Between the trimmed V and J ends, which lost 2 bases and 15 bases, there was a span of 14 bases. The CDR3 loop reads CASSEQQGKRFF. Here the CDR3 DNA reads TGTGCCAGCAGTGAACAACAGGGTAAGAGGTTCTTC.

The rearrangement joins TRBV20-1 to TRBJ2-5; TRBD2 matches at 8 bases. Germline CDR1 DFQATT, CDR2 SNEGSKA (reference sequence). The CDR3 consists of 14 residues. With 5 bases clipped from V and 2 bases from J, the junction kept 7 bases outside the gene matches. CDR3 amino acids: CSAGGGWIQETQYF. CDR3 DNA sequence: TGCAGTGCTGGCGGGGGGTGGATTCAAGAGACCCAGTACTTC.

The gene calls are TRBV19 and TRBJ2-6; D may be TRBD1 or TRBD2 (5 bases each). V lost 5 bases and J lost 4, with 9 bases in between. Germline V CDR1 and CDR2: LNHDA, SQIVND (reference sequence). The CDR3 totals 14 residues. Here the CDR3 DNA reads TGTGCCAGTAGTGAGGGGCGAGGGGCCAACGTCCTGACTTTC. Its protein is CASSEGRGANVLTF.

This clonotype was counted only a few times. V and J are TRBV5-1 and TRBJ2-3; 8 nucleotides match TRBD2. The CDR3 is made up of 15 amino acids. Germline CDR1 reads SGHRS; CDR2 reads YFSETQ. V lost 5 bases, J lost 2 bases, and 7 bases stayed unmatched. For the CDR3, the DNA is TGCGCCAGCAGTAAAGCGGGAGCAAACACAGATACGCAGTATTTT. It yields the protein CASSKAGANTDTQYF.

In its sample, this clonotype was seen a few times. The chain uses TRBV10-3 and TRBJ2-1; D is perhaps TRBD2 (6 bases). The CDR3 consists of 14 residues. Trimming took off 7 bases at V and 5 bases at J, with 15 bases between the two ends. Germline V gene sequence: CDR1 ENHRY, CDR2 SYGVKD. The CDR3 spells CAINWAWGDNEQFF. The CDR3 DNA is TGTGCCATCAACTGGGCATGGGGGGACAATGAGCAGTTCTTC.

This clonotype was detected a few times. The gene calls are TRBV6-5 and TRBJ2-7; no definite D call. Germline CDR1 and CDR2: MNHEY and SVGAGI. The CDR3 length is 15 residues. Trimming shortened V by 5 bases and J by 3 bases, and 17 bases separated the two germline ends. The CDR3 DNA reads TGTGCCAGCAGTCCCTCGGCGGACCGCCGCTACGAGCAGTACGTC. This encodes CASSPSADRRYEQYV.

This clonotype was observed a few times. The chain couples TRBV11-3 to TRBJ2-7; TRBD1 matches 7 bases. V dropped 1 base and J dropped 2; count of bases not matched to a gene: 11. The CDR3 length is 17 residues. The germline V gene encodes CDR1 SGHNT and CDR2 YENEEA. CDR3 in DNA: TGTGCCAGCAGCTTAGGCGTACGACGGGACAGCCCCTACGAGCAGTACTTC. Translation: CASSLGVRRDSPYEQYF.

V usage is TRBV11-1 and J usage is TRBJ2-2, with 11 bases fitting TRBD2. Germline assignment: CDR1 SGHAT and CDR2 FQDESV (reference sequence). The trim removed 6 bases at V and 2 bases at J, leaving 11 bases unmatched. The CDR3 extends over 18 amino acids. The CDR3 DNA sequence: TGTGCCAGCAGGCCTCGGACTAGCGGGCCTCCTAACACCGGGGAGCTGTTTTTT. It encodes CASRPRTSGPPNTGELFF. The full variable domain, completed using reference TRBV11-1 and TRBJ2-2, is EAEVAQSPRYKITEKSQAVAFWCDPISGHATLYWYRQILGQGPELLVQFQDESVVDDSQLPKDRFSAERLKGVDSTLKIQPAELGDSAMYLCASRPRTSGPPNTGELFFGEGSRLTVL.

The J gene is TRBJ1-6, the V gene TRBV7-9; D is ambiguous. Germline assignment: CDR1 SEHNR and CDR2 FQNEAQ (reference sequence). V was pared by 1 base and J by 3 bases, with 10 bases between. The CDR3 consists of 16 residues. Written as DNA, the CDR3 is TGTGCCAGCAGCTTAGGAGGCAGAATCTATAATTCACCCCTCCACTTT. Its translation is CASSLGGRIYNSPLHF.

This clonotype was counted at least ten times. The chain has TRBV5-1 and TRBJ1-5; possible D gene TRBD1, 5 bases. Germline V gene sequence: CDR1 SGHRS, CDR2 YFSETQ. V was pared by 0 bases and J by 0 bases, with 7 bases between. This CDR3 is 15 amino acids long. CDR3: CASSLEGTSNQPQHF. CDR3 bases: TGCGCCAGCAGCTTGGAAGGGACTAGCAATCAGCCCCAGCATTTT.

The chain combines TRBV10-3 with TRBJ2-2; no definite D call. V lost 3 bases and J 3 bases, leaving 8 bases between the germline ends. CDR1 is ENHRY and CDR2 is SYGVKD in the germline V gene. The CDR3 runs to 14 residues. The CDR3 DNA sequence: TGTGCCATCAGTGACCGTCTGGACACCGGGGAGCTGTTTTTT. Protein: CAISDRLDTGELFF.

This clonotype was detected only a few times. V is TRBV7-9 and J is TRBJ2-2; perhaps TRBD1 as D (7 bases). V lost 3 bases and J 0 bases, leaving 11 bases between the germline ends. The germline V gene has CDR1 SEHNR and CDR2 FQNEAQ (reference sequence). This CDR3 spans 16 amino acids. CDR3: CASSFARGANTGELFF. DNA of the CDR3: TGTGCCAGCAGCTTCGCCAGGGGGGCGAACACCGGGGAGCTGTTTTTT.